This TCR beta chain was obtained from a study of CD4 and CD8 cells across lung adenocarcinoma regions. TCRdb reprocessed the PCR reads via MiXCR and lists one record per CDR3 protein. The repertoire includes some 16,000 distinct CDR3 sequences, less than 55% of them detected once, and around a third sits in the top ten. Samples came from patients with localized non-small cell lung adenocarcinoma. Germline values: CDR1 SGHDN, CDR2 FVKESK. The CDR3 consists of 13 residues. The sequencing sample was made of CD8+ T cells from the center of a lung tumor. The chain uses TRBV14 and TRBJ2-1; D tentatively fits TRBD1 or TRBD2 (5 bases each). Matching the DNA end better, TRBJ2-7 makes the J call doubtful. The source of this sequence is a female donor with lung adenocarcinoma. The CD4 and CD8 labels of this study may be unreliable. DNA for the CDR3: TGTGCCAGCAGCCCCGGGGTTAGGGGCGAGCAGTACTTC. This codes for CASSPGVRGEQYF.